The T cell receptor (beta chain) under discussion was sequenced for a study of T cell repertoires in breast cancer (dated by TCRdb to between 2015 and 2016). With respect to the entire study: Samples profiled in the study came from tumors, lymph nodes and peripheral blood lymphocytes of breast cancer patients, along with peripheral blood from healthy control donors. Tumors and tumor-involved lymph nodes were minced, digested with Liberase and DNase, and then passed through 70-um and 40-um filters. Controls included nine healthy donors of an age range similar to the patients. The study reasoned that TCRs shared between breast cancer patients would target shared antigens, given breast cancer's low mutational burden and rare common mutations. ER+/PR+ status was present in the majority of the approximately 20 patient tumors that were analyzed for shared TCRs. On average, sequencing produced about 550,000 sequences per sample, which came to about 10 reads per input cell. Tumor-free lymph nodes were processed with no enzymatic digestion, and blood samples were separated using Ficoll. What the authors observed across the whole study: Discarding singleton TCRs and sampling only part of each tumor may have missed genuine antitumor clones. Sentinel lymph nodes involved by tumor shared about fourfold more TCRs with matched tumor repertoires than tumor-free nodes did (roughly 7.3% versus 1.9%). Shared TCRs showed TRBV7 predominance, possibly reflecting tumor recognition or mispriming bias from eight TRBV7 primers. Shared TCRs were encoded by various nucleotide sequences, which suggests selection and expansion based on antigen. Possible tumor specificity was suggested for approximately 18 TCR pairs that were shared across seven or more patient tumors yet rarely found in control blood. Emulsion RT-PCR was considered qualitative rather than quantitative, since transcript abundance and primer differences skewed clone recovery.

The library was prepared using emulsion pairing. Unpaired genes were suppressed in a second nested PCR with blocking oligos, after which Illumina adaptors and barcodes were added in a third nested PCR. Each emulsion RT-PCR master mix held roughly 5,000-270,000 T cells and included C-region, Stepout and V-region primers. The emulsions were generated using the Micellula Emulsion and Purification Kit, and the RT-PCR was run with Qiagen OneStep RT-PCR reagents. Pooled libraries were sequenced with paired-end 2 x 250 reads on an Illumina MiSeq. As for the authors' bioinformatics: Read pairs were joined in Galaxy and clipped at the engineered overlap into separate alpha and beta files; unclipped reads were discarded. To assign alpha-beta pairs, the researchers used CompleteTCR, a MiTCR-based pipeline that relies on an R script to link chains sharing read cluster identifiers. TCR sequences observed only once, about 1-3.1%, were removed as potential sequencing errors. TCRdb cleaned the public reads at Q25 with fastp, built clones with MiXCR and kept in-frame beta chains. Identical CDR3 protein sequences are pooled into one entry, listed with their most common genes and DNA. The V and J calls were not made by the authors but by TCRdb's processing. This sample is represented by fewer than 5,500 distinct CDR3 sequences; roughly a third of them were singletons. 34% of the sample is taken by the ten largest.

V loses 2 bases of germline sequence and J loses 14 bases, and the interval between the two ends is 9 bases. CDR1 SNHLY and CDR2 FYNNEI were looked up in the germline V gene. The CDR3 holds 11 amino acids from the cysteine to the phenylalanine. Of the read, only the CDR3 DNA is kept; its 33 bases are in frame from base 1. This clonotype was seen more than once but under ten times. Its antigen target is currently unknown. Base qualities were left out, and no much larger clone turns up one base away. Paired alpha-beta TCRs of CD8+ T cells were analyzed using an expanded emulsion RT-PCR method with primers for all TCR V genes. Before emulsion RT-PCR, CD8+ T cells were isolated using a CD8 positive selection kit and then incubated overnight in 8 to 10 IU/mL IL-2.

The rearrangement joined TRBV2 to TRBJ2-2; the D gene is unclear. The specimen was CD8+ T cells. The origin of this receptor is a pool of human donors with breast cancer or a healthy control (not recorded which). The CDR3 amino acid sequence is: CASSETLGLFF. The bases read TGTGCCAGCAGTGAAACCCTGGGCCTGTTTTTT.